The TCR beta chain under discussion was sequenced for a study of blood T cell repertoires in COVID-19. Study context: Samples came from the United States, Italy and Spain, spanning acute and convalescent COVID-19. PBMCs, B-cell-depleted T cells, or T cells provided the cDNA or gDNA that made up the material.

The ends lost 4 bases at V and 1 base at J; junction bases unmatched: 3. The CDR3 spans 14 residues. Germline values: CDR1 SNHLY, CDR2 FYNNEI. Profiled with immunoSEQ multiplex PCR; TCRdb holds only in-frame clones, not every one. The table has around 390,000 clones, around 87% seen once; the top ten hold approximately 9.3%. Study members were between about 18 and 95 years old and lived in 25 or so US regions. Participants had their cohort set by participant-reported clinical history. The table lists this clone with a count of one. The gene calls are TRBV2 and TRBJ1-1, with 7 positions matching TRBD1. Sequencing input: PBMCs or T cells enriched from blood (not recorded which). This TCR came from a woman aged 45-65 years who had recovered from COVID-19. The chain's CDR3 is CASSVQGPNTEAFF. In nucleotides, the CDR3 is TGTGCCAGCAGTGTACAGGGGCCGAACACTGAAGCTTTCTTT. Looking up the rest from reference TRBV2 and TRBJ1-1 gives the full variable domain: EPEVTQTPSHQVTQMGQEVILRCVPISNHLYFYWYRQILGQKVEFLVSFYNNEISEKSEIFDDQFSVERPDGSNFTLKIRSTKLEDSAMYFCASSVQGPNTEAFFGQGTRLTVV.